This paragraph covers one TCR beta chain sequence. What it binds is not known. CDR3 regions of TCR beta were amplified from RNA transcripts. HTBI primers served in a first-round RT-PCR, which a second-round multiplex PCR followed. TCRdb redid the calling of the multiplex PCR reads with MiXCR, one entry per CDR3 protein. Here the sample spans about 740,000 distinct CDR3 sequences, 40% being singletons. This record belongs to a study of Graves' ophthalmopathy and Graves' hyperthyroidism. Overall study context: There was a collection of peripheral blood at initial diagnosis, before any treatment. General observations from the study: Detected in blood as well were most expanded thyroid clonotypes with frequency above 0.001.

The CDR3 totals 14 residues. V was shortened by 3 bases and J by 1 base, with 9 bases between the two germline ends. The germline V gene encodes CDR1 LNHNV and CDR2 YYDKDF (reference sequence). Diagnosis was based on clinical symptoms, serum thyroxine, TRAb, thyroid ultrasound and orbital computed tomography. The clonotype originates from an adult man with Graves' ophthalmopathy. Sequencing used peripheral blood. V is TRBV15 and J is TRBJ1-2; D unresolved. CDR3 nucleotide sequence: TGTGCCACCAGCAGTTCGGAGCTTAACTATGGCTACACCTTC. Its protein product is CATSSSELNYGYTF.